Listed below are T cell receptor beta chains from one sample, sequenced in a study of blood T cell repertoires in COVID-19. Here immunoSEQ multiplex PCR was the method, and the copy in TCRdb shows in-frame clones only, minus some. The data show fewer than 250,000 clones, with roughly 84% seen just once and roughly 3.2% held by the top ten. Material for sequencing was PBMCs or T cells enriched from blood (not recorded which). All receptors come from a woman younger than 45 who had recovered from COVID-19. Both conserved end residues are trimmed from each CDR3.

CDR3aa	v_gene
ASSLAGTSYGYT	TRBV11-2
ASSSLAGVETQY	TRBV13
ASSLRGVKETQY	TRBV3-1/TRBV3-2
ASSSTTHSGNTIY	TRBV7-9
ASRPKAGANYGYT	TRBV27
ASSFLSSGNTEAF	TRBV5-1
ASSTGTNTEAF	TRBV7-9
ASSRSSYNSPLH	TRBV19
ASSLGTLEDGYT	TRBV11-2
ASSLGLAGGLRYEQY	TRBV5-1
ASSFLTGTVYSNQPQH	TRBV28
ASSQGTGANEQY	TRBV3-1/TRBV3-2
ASRGQANEKLF	TRBV9
ASSLGGGGYTEAF	TRBV7-8
ASTSLDREARDTEAF	TRBV9
ASSNGDSSAYEQY	TRBV25-1
ATAKASGGQETQY	TRBV2
ASSHGTENRNTEAF	TRBV4-2
AISEATSSGANVLT	TRBV10-3
ASRLPGLGDTGELF	TRBV28
ASSPSENTEAF	TRBV4-2
ASSLAAVRGIGEKLF	TRBV5-1
ASSLDEWRGNEQF	TRBV5-1
ASTPGLAVNTGELF	TRBV3-1/TRBV3-2
ASSLGAGVEEQY	TRBV5-1
ASSLALEGGGYT	TRBV5-1
ASSLSVGNYNEQF	TRBV5-1
ASSRDRVSLDGELF	TRBV5-1
ASNFLNRNGYT	TRBV11-2
SASAGNSNQPQH	TRBV20-1
ASSASGGSPLH	TRBV7-9
ASSQREGQGGLYGYT	TRBV23-1
ASSLDTGGGNQPQH	TRBV5-1
ASSYEGVGEAF	TRBV6-5
ASSIYRSIEAF	TRBV19
ASSLAAGIYEQF	TRBV7-9
ASSQGSSGFDEQF	TRBV4-2
ASSLGSGSGSYNEQF	TRBV7-2
ASSPDSLNTGELF	TRBV3-1/TRBV3-2
ASSQDGSVRVNTEAF	TRBV3-1/TRBV3-2
ASSLAGGPGTDTQY	TRBV11-2
ASSPGGTSRETQY	TRBV11-3
ASSIGGSGEQF	TRBV19
ASSVDGWTLYNEQF	TRBV9
ASSLFRVSTGELF	TRBV27
ASSLTVNEQF	TRBV6-5